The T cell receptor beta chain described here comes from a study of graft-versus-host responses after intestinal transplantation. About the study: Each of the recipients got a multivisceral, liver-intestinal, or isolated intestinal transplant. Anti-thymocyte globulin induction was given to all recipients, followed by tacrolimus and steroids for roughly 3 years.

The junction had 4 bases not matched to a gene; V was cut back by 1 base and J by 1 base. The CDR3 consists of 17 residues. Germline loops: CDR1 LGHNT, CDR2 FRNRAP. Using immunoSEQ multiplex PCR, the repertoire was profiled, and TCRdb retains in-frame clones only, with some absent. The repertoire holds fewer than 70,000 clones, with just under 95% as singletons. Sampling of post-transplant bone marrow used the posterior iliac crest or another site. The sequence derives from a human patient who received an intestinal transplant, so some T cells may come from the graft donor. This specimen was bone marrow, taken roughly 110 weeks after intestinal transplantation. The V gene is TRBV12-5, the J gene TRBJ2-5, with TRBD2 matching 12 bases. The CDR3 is CASGLGASGRVQETQYF. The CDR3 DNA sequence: TGTGCTAGTGGTTTGGGTGCTAGCGGGAGGGTCCAAGAGACCCAGTACTTC.